These 4 T cell receptor beta chains were all obtained from the same sample, sequenced in a study of early T cells in non-severe SARS-CoV-2 infection. Each CDR3 protein gets one entry after TCRdb re-called the 5' RACE reads with MiXCR. The sample contains tens of thousands of distinct CDR3 sequences, roughly an eighth of which appear only once. The sequencing input was whole blood. All receptors derive from an adult who was a healthcare worker with PCR-confirmed SARS-CoV-2 infection or an uninfected control (not recorded which).

In this sample, this clonotype turned up a few times. The chain uses TRBV19 and TRBJ1-2; TRBD1 agrees at 10 bases. Germline assignment: CDR1 LNHDA and CDR2 SQIVND (reference sequence). J was trimmed by 6 bases and V by 3 bases; bases with no gene match: 10. This CDR3 has 16 residues. CDR3 amino acids: CASSIWDRGDGDGYTF. Written as DNA, the CDR3 is TGTGCCAGTAGTATCTGGGACAGGGGAGATGGGGATGGCTACACCTTC.

This clonotype was seen many times. At one of its ends the junction is not consistent with the germline gene, which may arise from a read error. V usage is TRBV13 and J usage is TRBJ2-4; D possibly matches TRBD1 or TRBD2 (5 bases each). Germline CDR1 is PRHDT and CDR2 is FYEKMQ (reference sequence). This CDR3 has 13 residues. This CDR3 reads CASSLGRGREYHF. DNA for the CDR3: TGTGCCAGCAGCTTAGGGAGGGGCAGAGAATACCACTTC.

This clonotype has ten or more counts. The CDR3 reads CASSLGTGNYGYTF. In DNA form, the CDR3 reads TGTGCCAGCAGCTTAGGGACAGGGAACTATGGCTACACCTTC. The chain links TRBV11-2 to TRBJ1-2, with 8 positions matching TRBD1. The CDR3 consists of 14 residues. The junction had 0 bases not matched to a gene; V was cut back by 1 base and J by 2 bases. The germline V gene encodes CDR1 SGHAT and CDR2 FQNNGV.

The chain joins TRBV12-3 or TRBV12-4 to TRBJ1-5; D might be TRBD1 (5 bases). The length of the CDR3 is 12 residues. Trimming cost V 8 bases and J 9 bases, with 14 bases left between them. The CDR3 reads CASRRGRLPQHF. The CDR3 region has the DNA TGTGCCAGCCGACGGGGGAGGTTGCCCCAGCATTTT.